This TCR beta chain was documented in a study of blood T cell repertoires in COVID-19. Authors' analysis steps: It was from reference gene primer amplification that nucleated cell counts were estimated. The protocol was immunoSEQ multiplex PCR, while the TCRdb copy is restricted to in-frame clones and leaves out a portion. V and J calls and clone size follow that table, whereas D and trimming were derived from the DNA. This sample yields roughly 330,000 clones, of which about 90% are seen a single time; under 6.5% belongs to the top ten. V gave up 5 bases and J gave up 6 bases, with 13 bases separating them. The germline gives CDR1 MNHNY, CDR2 SVGAGI (reference sequence). This CDR3 is built from 13 residues.

The V and J genes are TRBV6-6 and TRBJ1-2; D perhaps matches TRBD1 (5 bases). This receptor was taken from a man aged 18-30 years who had recovered from COVID-19. Material for sequencing was peripheral blood. Here the CDR3 reads CASSPAGGNGYTF. CDR3 sequence (DNA): TGTGCCAGCAGTCCGGCGGGGGGTAATGGCTACACCTTC.